The 12 T cell receptor beta chains below were found in one sample sequenced in a study of low-dose radiotherapy and immunotherapy resistance in tumors. With TRAV- and TRBV-specific primers, first-strand cDNA was made, covering the alpha and beta chains. Using a constant-region primer together with a V-primer adapter, TCRs were subjected to around 22 PCR cycles of amplification. TCRdb passed the reads through MiXCR, listing each CDR3 protein once. The repertoire holds 95,000 to 100,000 distinct CDR3 sequences, with less than 25% as singletons. Time point denoted: after trial treatment. Noted treatment: LDRT plus nivolumab, ipilimumab, low-dose cyclophosphamide and aspirin (RACIN trial). The sample in question was PBMCs, obtained after low-dose radiotherapy plus immunotherapy. The source is a male donor with prostate cancer.

At least ten counts were recorded for this clonotype. The rearrangement links TRBV6-2 or TRBV6-3 to TRBJ2-4; weak D call: TRBD2 (7 bases). Germline V gene sequence: CDR1 MNHEY, CDR2 SVGEGT. This CDR3 has 15 residues. Trimming pared 5 bases from V and 6 bases from J, leaving 17 bases between. The CDR3 DNA sequence: TGTGCCAGCAGTCGGCGCGGCGGGGGCGTAAACATTCAGTACTTC. Protein sequence: CASSRRGGGVNIQYF.

Many counts were recorded for this clonotype. This chain links TRBV29-1 with TRBJ2-1; the D call may be TRBD1 or TRBD2 (5 bases each). The V end was cut by 7 bases, the J end by 10 bases, with 20 bases between. The CDR3 spans 13 residues. In germline, CDR1 is SQVTM, CDR2 ANQGSEA. CDR3 sequence (DNA): TGCAGCGCCCGGGACCCCGGGATTGGAGAGCAGTTCTTC. Its protein is CSARDPGIGEQFF.

This clonotype was seen at least ten times. This chain links TRBV13 with TRBJ2-3; D not resolved. V lost 2 bases and J 9 bases, leaving 6 bases between the germline ends. This CDR3 has 11 residues. The V gene's germline CDR1 is PRHDT and CDR2 FYEKMQ (reference sequence). DNA for the CDR3: TGTGCCAGCAGCTTAATGGACACGCAGTATTTT. It yields the protein CASSLMDTQYF.

The chain carries TRBV7-3 and TRBJ2-1, with 7 bases identical to TRBD2. In germline, CDR1 is SGHTA, CDR2 FQGTGA. Germline trimming cut 0 bases from V and 16 bases from J; bases unmatched to any gene: 12. This CDR3 region has 14 residues. CDR3 DNA sequence: TGTGCCAGCAGCTTAACACATGAGAGCGGGACTCGATTCTTC. Translation: CASSLTHESGTRFF.

This clonotype appeared many times. V gene TRBV30 combines with J gene TRBJ1-1; no reliable D call. There are 11 residues in the CDR3. V lost 0 bases to trimming and J lost 6 bases, with 5 bases between them. The V gene's germline CDR1 is GTSNPN and CDR2 SVGIG (reference sequence). CDR3 sequence: CAWSVAAEAFF. The DNA for the CDR3 is TGTGCCTGGAGTGTAGCGGCTGAAGCTTTCTTT.

There are many counts of this clonotype. The V call is TRBV7-8, the J call TRBJ2-2, with 14 bases that match TRBD2. V lost 1 base and J lost 2; bases outside the gene matches: 6. CDR3 length equals 19 residues. Germline V gene data show CDR1 as SGHVS and CDR2 as FQNEAQ. The CDR3 spells CASSLVGLAGGGNTGELFF. CDR3 sequence (DNA): TGTGCCAGCAGCTTAGTCGGACTAGCGGGGGGCGGTAACACCGGGGAGCTGTTTTTT.

The chain uses TRBV9 and TRBJ2-2; D may be TRBD1 (5 bases). Between the trimmed V and J ends, which lost 2 bases and 5 bases, there was a span of 10 bases. Germline V gene sequence: CDR1 SGDLS, CDR2 YYNGEE. This CDR3 has 14 residues. CDR3: CASSVTVRTGELFF. CDR3 bases: TGTGCCAGCAGCGTGACAGTTCGTACCGGGGAGCTGTTTTTT.

The rearrangement joins TRBV10-1 to TRBJ1-1, with 7 bases fitting TRBD1. J gave up 5 bases and V 2 bases, and 8 bases lay outside the gene matches. CDR3 length: 15 amino acids. In germline, CDR1 is WNHNN, CDR2 SYGVQD (reference sequence). CDR3 loop: CASSEVRGRGTEAFF. As DNA, the CDR3 is TGCGCCAGCAGTGAGGTGAGGGGGCGAGGGACTGAAGCTTTCTTT.

This clonotype was seen ten or more times. The rearrangement uses TRBV5-1 and TRBJ2-2; D is perhaps TRBD1 (5 bases). Germline CDR1 SGHRS, CDR2 YFSETQ. The V gene lost 3 bases and the J gene lost 4 bases, with 16 bases spanning the gap. The CDR3 totals 16 residues. The CDR3 here is CASSSHGGQGTGELFF. The CDR3 DNA follows: TGCGCCAGCAGCTCTCACGGCGGCCAGGGCACCGGGGAGCTGTTTTTT. The entire variable domain, with the rest obtained from reference TRBV5-1 and TRBJ2-2, is as follows: KAGVTQTPRYLIKTRGQQVTLSCSPISGHRSVSWYQQTPGQGLQFLFEYFSETQRNKGNFPGRFSGRQFSNSRSEMNVSTLELGDSALYLCASSSHGGQGTGELFFGEGSRLTVL.

To note about this clonotype: A read error is likely here: a far larger clone is one base away. The genes are TRBV13 and TRBJ2-2, with TRBD2 as a possible D gene (6 bases). Looked up from germline, CDR1 is PRHDT and CDR2 is FYEKMQ (reference sequence). This CDR3 has 16 amino acids. Trimming pared 6 bases from V and 4 bases from J, leaving 18 bases between. CDR3 in DNA: TGTGCCAGCAGGTTTTTCCCGGGAGTCCGCACCGGGGAGCTGTTTTTT. Encoded protein: CASRFFPGVRTGELFF.

As concerns this clonotype: With only one base between it and a far larger clone, this is likely a read error. The V and J genes are TRBV5-5 and TRBJ1-6, with a tentative D call TRBD1 (5 bases). CDR1 is SGHKS and CDR2 is YYEKEE in the germline V gene (reference sequence). V gave up 4 bases and J gave up 10 bases, with 24 bases separating them. There are 17 residues in the CDR3. In DNA form, the CDR3 reads TGTGCCAGCAGCGTAGAGCCTGTAGGGCTCCAGGGATCACCCCTCCACTTT. Translating gives CASSVEPVGLQGSPLHF. Using reference TRBV5-5 and TRBJ1-6 for the parts outside the CDR3, the full variable domain is DAGVTQSPTHLIKTRGQQVTLRCSPISGHKSVSWYQQVLGQGPQFIFQYYEKEERGRGNFPDRFSARQFPNYSSELNVNALLLGDSALYLCASSVEPVGLQGSPLHFGNGTRLTVT.

This clonotype showed up many times. The chain combines TRBV12-5 with TRBJ2-7, with D unclear. Germline V gene data show CDR1 as LGHNT and CDR2 as FRNRAP. V was trimmed by 6 bases and J by 5 bases, leaving 11 bases between them. The CDR3 has 12 residues. The CDR3 reads CASGRTNDEQYF. As DNA, the CDR3 is TGTGCTAGTGGCCGCACGAACGACGAGCAGTACTTC.